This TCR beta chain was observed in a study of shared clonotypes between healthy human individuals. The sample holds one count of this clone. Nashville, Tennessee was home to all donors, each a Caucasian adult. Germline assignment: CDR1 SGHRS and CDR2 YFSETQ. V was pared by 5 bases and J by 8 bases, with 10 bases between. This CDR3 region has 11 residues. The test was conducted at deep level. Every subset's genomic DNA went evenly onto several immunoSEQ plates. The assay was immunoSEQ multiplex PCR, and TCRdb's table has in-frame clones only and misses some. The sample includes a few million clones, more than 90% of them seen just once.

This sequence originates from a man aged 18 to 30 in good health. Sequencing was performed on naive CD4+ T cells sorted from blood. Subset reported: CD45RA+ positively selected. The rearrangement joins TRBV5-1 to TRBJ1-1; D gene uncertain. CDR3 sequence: CASRSRDEAFF. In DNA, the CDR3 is TGCGCCAGCAGATCTAGAGACGAAGCTTTCTTT.